Presented here are 28 T cell receptor beta chains from one specimen sequenced in a study of OX40 agonist ivuxolimab in advanced cancers. The table came from immunoSEQ multiplex PCR; TCRdb's copy has only in-frame clones and leaves some out. This table holds around 95,000 clones, around 90% found once. The sample was CD4+ or CD8+ T cells sorted from blood, taken in a trial of the OX40 agonist ivuxolimab. These receptors were taken from an adult with an advanced solid tumor such as melanoma, head and neck, liver or kidney cancer.

The V gene is TRBV7-7, the J gene TRBJ2-5; D gene ambiguous. V was trimmed by 5 bases and J by 4 bases, leaving 11 bases between them. CDR3 length: 13 amino acids. Germline lookup yields CDR1 SSHAT and CDR2 FNYEAQ (reference sequence). CDR3 coding DNA: TGTGCCAGCAGCCCGACGGGTGGAGAGACCCAGTACTTC. Translating gives CASSPTGGETQYF.

The CDR3 here is CASSPTGELFF. The CDR3 DNA follows: TGTGCCAGCAGCCCCACCGGGGAGCTGTTTTTT. The chain uses TRBV7-8 and TRBJ2-2; D not resolved. The V end was cut by 5 bases, the J end by 4 bases, with 2 bases between. Germline V lookup: CDR1 SGHVS, CDR2 FQNEAQ. This CDR3 is built from 11 residues.

The V and J genes are TRBV27 and TRBJ2-1; D is ambiguous. Germline V lookup: CDR1 MNHEY, CDR2 SMNVEV (reference sequence). Deletions cut 1 base from V and 10 bases from J, with 11 bases between. The CDR3 is 13 residues long. The CDR3 loop is CASSLFGRWEQFF. CDR3 bases: TGTGCCAGCAGTTTATTCGGGCGTTGGGAGCAGTTCTTC.

The chain links TRBV5-1 to TRBJ2-7, with 7 bases that match TRBD1. Germline values: CDR1 SGHRS, CDR2 YFSETQ. The ends lost 3 bases at V and 0 bases at J; junction bases unmatched: 3. CDR3 size: 14 residues. CDR3 sequence (DNA): TGCGCCAGCAGCTCAGGGGGAAGCTCCTACGAGCAGTACTTC. This sequence encodes CASSSGGSSYEQYF. The full variable domain, completed using reference TRBV5-1 and TRBJ2-7, is KAGVTQTPRYLIKTRGQQVTLSCSPISGHRSVSWYQQTPGQGLQFLFEYFSETQRNKGNFPGRFSGRQFSNSRSEMNVSTLELGDSALYLCASSSGGSSYEQYFGPGTRLTVT.

The rearrangement uses TRBV7-8 and TRBJ1-2; the D gene is possibly TRBD1 (6 bases). The CDR3 runs 16 residues. Germline V gives CDR1 SGHVS, CDR2 FQNEAQ. V gave up 5 bases and J gave up 4 bases, with 20 bases separating them. CDR3 in DNA: TGTGCCAGCAGCCCTCAGACAGGCCCCCCGGGCTATGGCTACACCTTC. It yields the protein CASSPQTGPPGYGYTF.

The gene calls are TRBV30 and TRBJ2-7; D ambiguous. CDR3 size: 11 residues. The germline V gene encodes CDR1 GTSNPN and CDR2 SVGIG (reference sequence). Trimming removed 1 base at V and 8 bases at J, with 9 bases between. The CDR3 here is CAWSGLGKQYF. In DNA form, the CDR3 reads TGTGCCTGGAGTGGGTTAGGTAAGCAGTACTTC. Combining the CDR3 with reference TRBV30 and TRBJ2-7 gives the whole variable domain SQTIHQWPATLVQPVGSPLSLECTVEGTSNPNLYWYRQAAGRGLQLLFYSVGIGQISSEVPQNLSASRPQDRQFILSSKKLLLSDSGFYLCAWSGLGKQYFGPGTRLTVT.

The chain employs TRBV30 and TRBJ1-1; no firm D call. Trimming removed 0 bases from V and 2 bases from J, with 7 bases in between. The CDR3 has 13 residues. The germline V gene encodes CDR1 GTSNPN and CDR2 SVGIG (reference sequence). The CDR3 protein is CAWSVHQNTEAFF. The CDR3 region has the DNA TGTGCCTGGAGTGTACATCAAAACACTGAAGCTTTCTTT.

The chain recombines TRBV5-1 with TRBJ1-2, with D unresolved. CDR1 SGHRS and CDR2 YFSETQ come from the germline V gene. The CDR3 is 15 residues long. The ends were cut back, 1 base at V and 0 bases at J, with 10 bases in the middle. In nucleotides, the CDR3 is TGCGCCAGCAGCTTGACCGTAGCGACTAACTATGGCTACACCTTC. Protein sequence: CASSLTVATNYGYTF.

This rearrangement joins TRBV6-6 to TRBJ1-2, with D possibly TRBD1 on 5 matching bases. Germline V lookup: CDR1 MNHNY, CDR2 SVGAGI (reference sequence). Between the trimmed V and J ends, which lost 5 bases and 5 bases, there was a span of 12 bases. The CDR3 spans 13 residues. The CDR3, as DNA: TGTGCCAGCAGTCGGGACTCAGCTTATGGCTACACCTTC. It specifies CASSRDSAYGYTF.

The CDR3 DNA follows: TGCGCCAGCAGCTTGGGCGGTGGGTACCCCTACGAGCAGTACTTC. The encoded protein is CASSLGGGYPYEQYF. The chain uses TRBV5-1 and TRBJ2-7; D is uncertain. The length of the CDR3 is 15 residues. Germline V CDR1 and CDR2: SGHRS, YFSETQ. Trimming removed 0 bases at V and 2 bases at J, with 12 bases between.

V is TRBV19 and J is TRBJ1-2, with D hard to call. This CDR3 contains 12 residues. The ends were cut back, 1 base at V and 8 bases at J, with 8 bases in the middle. The germline gives CDR1 LNHDA, CDR2 SQIVND (reference sequence). CDR3 coding DNA: TGTGCCAGTAGTATAGTGGGCGGCGGCTACACCTTC. Its protein product is CASSIVGGGYTF.

The chain combines TRBV6-1 with TRBJ1-3, with a possible D match to TRBD1 (6 bases). V lost 2 bases and J 0 bases, leaving 14 bases between the germline ends. The germline CDR1 and CDR2 sequences are MNHNS and SASEGT. CDR3 length: 17 amino acids. The CDR3: CASSENSRGLSGNTIYF. For the CDR3, the DNA is TGTGCCAGCAGTGAAAATAGTCGGGGGCTCTCTGGAAACACCATATATTTT.

This chain connects TRBV27 to TRBJ1-2; no clear D. The V gene lost 2 bases and the J gene lost 8 bases, with 18 bases spanning the gap. This CDR3 spans 15 amino acids. Germline CDR1 MNHEY, CDR2 SMNVEV (reference sequence). The CDR3 bases are TGTGCCAGCAGTTTAACCCCACGCCTCACTGCAGGCTACACCTTC. Amino acid sequence: CASSLTPRLTAGYTF.

The V gene is TRBV6-6, the J gene TRBJ2-4, with D unclear. V was pared by 0 bases and J by 0 bases, with 6 bases between. The CDR3 sequence is 15 residues long. Germline CDR1 is MNHNY and CDR2 is SVGAGI (reference sequence). The CDR3 reads CASSYSLEAKNIQYF. CDR3 DNA sequence: TGTGCCAGCAGTTACTCGCTAGAAGCCAAAAACATTCAGTACTTC.

The J gene is TRBJ2-5, the V gene TRBV28; 8 positions agree with TRBD2. CDR1 is MDHEN, CDR2 SYDVKM, per germline. The CDR3 is 15 residues long. Trimming cost V 6 bases and J 5 bases; bases outside gene matches: 11. CDR3 amino acids: CASSSSGISRETQYF. The CDR3 DNA follows: TGTGCCAGCAGCAGTAGCGGGATATCTCGGGAGACCCAGTACTTC.

The chain employs TRBV5-6 and TRBJ2-3, with no clear D. The V gene lost 4 bases and the J gene lost 0 bases, with 21 bases spanning the gap. There are 18 residues in the CDR3. Germline loops: CDR1 SGHDT, CDR2 YYEEEE. The CDR3 DNA is TGTGCCAGCAGCCTCTTCCGGCTGCAACTTATAAGCACAGATACGCAGTATTTT. Protein product: CASSLFRLQLISTDTQYF.

The rearrangement uses TRBV30 and TRBJ2-5; tentative D call: TRBD2 (7 bases). CDR1 is GTSNPN and CDR2 is SVGIG in the germline V gene (reference sequence). The CDR3 is made up of 16 amino acids. V was pared by 2 bases and J by 3 bases, with 19 bases between. In nucleotides, the CDR3 is TGTGCCTGGAGTCCGCCTTATACGGGGGGCGAAGAGACCCAGTACTTC. Its protein product is CAWSPPYTGGEETQYF. The full variable domain, rest sourced from reference TRBV30 and TRBJ2-5, is SQTIHQWPATLVQPVGSPLSLECTVEGTSNPNLYWYRQAAGRGLQLLFYSVGIGQISSEVPQNLSASRPQDRQFILSSKKLLLSDSGFYLCAWSPPYTGGEETQYFGPGTRLLVL.

Only a few counts were recorded for this clone. The genes are TRBV7-2 and TRBJ1-1; D unclear. Germline values: CDR1 SGHTA, CDR2 FQGNSA. The CDR3 length is 13 residues. Trimming cost V 5 bases and J 2 bases, with 9 bases left between them. Here the CDR3 reads CASSPDVNTEAFF. The CDR3 DNA reads TGTGCCAGCAGCCCGGACGTAAACACTGAAGCTTTCTTT.

This chain links TRBV11-1 with TRBJ2-5, with D tentatively TRBD1 (5 bases). Germline V lookup: CDR1 SGHAT, CDR2 FQDESV (reference sequence). The CDR3 consists of 14 residues. V was clipped by 2 bases and J by 1 base, with 8 bases between them. In nucleotides, the CDR3 is TGTGCCAGCAGCTTAAGACAGTCCCAAGAGACCCAGTACTTC. Protein product: CASSLRQSQETQYF.

The chain employs TRBV7-3 and TRBJ2-1; 11 nucleotides line up with TRBD2. Germline CDR1 SGHTA, CDR2 FQGTGA. J gave up 9 bases and V 4 bases, and 8 bases lay outside the gene matches. CDR3 size: 15 residues. The CDR3, as DNA: TGTGCCAGCAGCTCAATAGCGGGAGGGCCGGGTGAGCAGTTCTTC. This encodes CASSSIAGGPGEQFF.

The chain employs TRBV28 and TRBJ2-1, with D maybe TRBD2 (6 bases). Germline V gene lookup returns CDR1 MDHEN and CDR2 SYDVKM. V lost 7 bases and J 7 bases, leaving 32 bases between the germline ends. CDR3 length: 19 residues. The CDR3 region is CASTGLVLSGPAGSNEQFF. In DNA form, the CDR3 reads TGTGCCAGCACTGGCCTGGTACTTAGCGGCCCCGCGGGTAGTAATGAGCAGTTCTTC.

V gene TRBV2 combines with J gene TRBJ2-7, with 7 nucleotides matching TRBD1. CDR1 and CDR2 from the germline V gene are SNHLY and FYNNEI. CDR3 size: 14 residues. Trimming removed 4 bases from V and 2 bases from J; junction bases left unmatched: 5. Here the CDR3 reads CASSADRETYEQYF. CDR3 DNA sequence: TGTGCCAGCAGTGCAGACAGGGAAACCTACGAGCAGTACTTC.

V and J are TRBV10-1 and TRBJ1-1; possibly TRBD1 for D (6 bases). This CDR3 spans 13 amino acids. V gave up 0 bases and J gave up 7 bases, with 9 bases separating them. Per the germline V gene, CDR1 is WNHNN and CDR2 is SYGVQD (reference sequence). The CDR3 region is CASSESGRGEAFF. In DNA, the CDR3 is TGCGCCAGCAGTGAGTCCGGCAGGGGTGAAGCTTTCTTT.

J is TRBJ2-3 and V is TRBV28; D perhaps matches TRBD2 (5 bases). The germline V and J ends were trimmed by 5 bases and 1 base, with 16 bases remaining between them. From germline, CDR1 is MDHEN and CDR2 SYDVKM. The CDR3 runs to 16 residues. The chain's CDR3 is CASSAVGVLGTDTQYF. In DNA form, the CDR3 reads TGTGCCAGCAGTGCGGTCGGGGTCTTGGGCACAGATACGCAGTATTTT. Variable domain in full (rest from reference TRBV28 and TRBJ2-3): DVKVTQSSRYLVKRTGEKVFLECVQDMDHENMFWYRQDPGLGLRLIYFSYDVKMKEKGDIPEGYSVSREKKERFSLILESASTNQTSMYLCASSAVGVLGTDTQYFGPGTRLTVL.

The rearrangement joins TRBV6-1 to TRBJ2-6; D remains ambiguous. The V end lost 9 bases, the J end lost 4 bases, and 13 bases lay between the germline ends. Germline V lookup: CDR1 MNHNS, CDR2 SASEGT. The CDR3 spans 14 residues. The chain's CDR3 is CASGYRSGANVLTF. The CDR3 coding sequence is TGTGCCAGTGGTTATAGATCCGGGGCCAACGTCCTGACTTTC.

The V gene is TRBV5-4, the J gene TRBJ2-7, with TRBD1 matching 8 bases. The ends lost 4 bases at V and 3 bases at J; junction bases unmatched: 6. Per germline, CDR1 SGHNT and CDR2 YYREEE (reference sequence). The CDR3 length is 14 residues. The CDR3 nucleotides read TGTGCCAGCAGCAGGGACAGGTCAAACTACGAGCAGTACTTC. Amino acids: CASSRDRSNYEQYF.

The J gene is TRBJ2-5, the V gene TRBV10-2, with TRBD1 matching over 12 bases. J gave up 5 bases and V 9 bases, and 7 bases lay outside the gene matches. The CDR3 length is 14 residues. Germline V gene data show CDR1 as WSHSY and CDR2 as SAAADI. CDR3 in DNA: TGCGCCAGTGCCGGGACAGGGGGCCGGGAGACCCAGTACTTC. It encodes CASAGTGGRETQYF.

The chain recombines TRBV5-4 with TRBJ2-5, with D hard to call. The germline V and J ends were trimmed by 9 bases and 4 bases, with 7 bases remaining between them. This CDR3 has 10 residues. The germline V gene has CDR1 SGHNT and CDR2 YYREEE (reference sequence). The CDR3 bases are TGTGCCACTCTAGGAGAGACCCAGTACTTC. Its protein product is CATLGETQYF.